This passage covers 30 T cell receptor beta chains from one sample sequenced in a study of blood T cell repertoires in COVID-19. Assay used: immunoSEQ multiplex PCR; TCRdb lists only in-frame clones, some missing. The sample records about 170,000 clones, around 86% being singletons. Sequenced material: peripheral blood. These receptors were taken from a woman of 80 years or more in a cohort sampled during active or convalescent COVID-19.

The gene calls are TRBV5-5 and TRBJ2-1, with no clear D. Trimming cost V 1 base and J 6 bases, with 14 bases left between them. CDR1 and CDR2 (germline): SGHKS, YYEKEE (reference sequence). CDR3 length: 15 residues. The CDR3 spells CASSLTQLSPNEQFF. The CDR3 nucleotides read TGTGCCAGCAGCTTGACGCAATTAAGCCCCAATGAGCAGTTCTTC. Drawing the rest from reference TRBV5-5 and TRBJ2-1, the complete variable domain is DAGVTQSPTHLIKTRGQQVTLRCSPISGHKSVSWYQQVLGQGPQFIFQYYEKEERGRGNFPDRFSARQFPNYSSELNVNALLLGDSALYLCASSLTQLSPNEQFFGPGTRLTVL.

This clone was recorded once. J is TRBJ1-3 and V is TRBV6-1; no reliable D call. The CDR3 sequence is 15 residues long. The V end was cut by 2 bases, the J end by 2 bases, with 10 bases between. Looked up from germline, CDR1 is MNHNS and CDR2 is SASEGT. This CDR3 is CASSESGITGNTIYF. The CDR3 DNA sequence: TGTGCCAGCAGTGAATCGGGTATAACTGGAAACACCATATATTTT.

The chain has TRBV28 and TRBJ1-5; 8 bases fit TRBD1. CDR1 MDHEN and CDR2 SYDVKM come from the germline V gene. V was pared by 3 bases and J by 3 bases, with 4 bases of the junction left unmatched. The CDR3 covers 15 residues. CDR3 nucleotide sequence: TGTGCCAGCAGTTTGCTGGACAGGGACAATCAGCCCCAGCATTTT. This sequence encodes CASSLLDRDNQPQHF.

V and J are TRBV24-1 and TRBJ2-3; 15 nucleotides match TRBD2. Germline assignment: CDR1 KGHDR and CDR2 SFDVKD. V shed 5 bases, J shed 1 base, and the junction held 0 bases outside the gene matches. The CDR3 totals 16 residues. CDR3 bases: TGTGCCACCAGTGGGACTAGCGGGGGGGGCACAGATACGCAGTATTTT. Its protein is CATSGTSGGGTDTQYF.

The chain carries TRBV18 and TRBJ2-2, with D possibly TRBD1 on 6 matching bases. Germline-derived CDR1 and CDR2 are KGHSH and LQKENI. V was pared by 5 bases and J by 7 bases, with 20 bases between. The length of the CDR3 is 16 residues. The CDR3 nucleotides are TGTGCCAGCTCAAAAAGCGACAGGTCGTATCACGGGGAGCTGTTTTTT. It is translated as CASSKSDRSYHGELFF.

The chain is built from TRBV4-1 and TRBJ2-5; TRBD2 agrees at 8 bases. The CDR3 runs 15 residues. Trimming took 4 bases from V and 5 from J; bases not matched to a gene: 9. Germline V gene lookup returns CDR1 MGHRA and CDR2 YSYEKL. The CDR3 DNA reads TGCGCCAGCAGCCCTTTAGCGGGGAGGCAGGAGACCCAGTACTTC. Protein: CASSPLAGRQETQYF.

The rearrangement uses TRBV6-2 or TRBV6-3 and TRBJ2-5; D gene unclear. V lost 1 base to trimming and J lost 8 bases, with 17 bases between them. The CDR3 is 15 amino acids. Germline CDR1 reads MNHEY; CDR2 reads SVGEGT. The CDR3 reads CASSYYSLFASTQYF. In DNA form, the CDR3 reads TGTGCCAGCAGTTACTACTCGTTGTTTGCTTCTACCCAGTACTTC.

The chain combines TRBV5-5 with TRBJ2-1; D is unresolved. The CDR3 is made up of 12 amino acids. Between the trimmed V and J ends, which lost 4 bases and 7 bases, there was a span of 9 bases. Germline loops: CDR1 SGHKS, CDR2 YYEKEE (reference sequence). CDR3 nucleotides: TGTGCCAGCAGCACTCATTTTAATGAGCAGTTCTTC. Its translation is CASSTHFNEQFF.

Comments on this clone: At one of its ends the junction is not consistent with the germline gene, which may arise from a read error. The chain combines TRBV7-2 with TRBJ2-3; TRBD2 agrees at 7 bases. This CDR3 has 13 residues. The germline gives CDR1 SGHTA, CDR2 FQGNSA. The CDR3 DNA is TGTGCCAGCAGCTTAGATATGACTAGCCTAGGGGATTTT. Protein: CASSLDMTSLGDF.

The chain combines TRBV19 with TRBJ2-1; 7 nucleotides match TRBD2. CDR1 and CDR2 from the germline V gene are LNHDA and SQIVND (reference sequence). The V gene end was trimmed by 0 bases and the J gene end by 2 bases; junction bases not matched to a gene: 4. This CDR3 comprises 16 residues. CDR3 residues: CASSIEGGWPYNEQFF. The CDR3 DNA sequence: TGTGCCAGTAGTATAGAGGGGGGGTGGCCCTACAATGAGCAGTTCTTC.

Turning to this clone: This sample includes further DNA sequences coding for the same CDR3. The V and J genes are TRBV5-1 and TRBJ1-5; perhaps TRBD1 as D (6 bases). V was cut by 4 bases and J by 2 bases, with 10 bases left in between. Germline V gene lookup returns CDR1 SGHRS and CDR2 YFSETQ. There are 14 residues in the CDR3. The CDR3 loop reads CASSPGQGNQPQHF. The CDR3 nucleotides read TGCGCCAGCAGCCCGGGACAAGGCAATCAGCCCCAGCATTTT.

The chain couples TRBV4-3 to TRBJ1-1; perhaps TRBD1 as D (5 bases). Trimming stripped 5 bases from V and 3 bases from J, with 13 bases between. Germline loops: CDR1 LGHNA, CDR2 YSLEER. The CDR3 has 14 residues. CDR3 coding DNA: TGCGCCAGCAGCTTGTCGGGGGTGGACACTGAAGCTTTCTTT. Its translation: CASSLSGVDTEAFF.

The V and J genes are TRBV15 and TRBJ1-2, with D unclear. V gave up 6 bases and J gave up 8 bases, with 13 bases separating them. This CDR3 comprises 12 residues. The germline V gene encodes CDR1 LNHNV and CDR2 YYDKDF (reference sequence). The CDR3 protein is CATRRLGGGYTF. Written as DNA, the CDR3 is TGTGCCACCAGGCGTTTAGGAGGAGGCTACACCTTC.

The gene calls are TRBV25-1 and TRBJ2-6; D unclear. This CDR3 has 15 residues. The germline V and J ends were trimmed by 4 bases and 1 base, with 8 bases remaining between them. In germline, CDR1 is MGHDK, CDR2 SYGVNS. CDR3 amino acids: CASSGVGSGANVLTF. The CDR3 DNA is TGTGCCAGCAGTGGAGTCGGGTCTGGGGCCAACGTCCTGACTTTC. Full variable domain (missing parts from reference TRBV25-1 and TRBJ2-6): EADIYQTPRYLVIGTGKKITLECSQTMGHDKMYWYQQDPGMELHLIHYSYGVNSTEKGDLSSESTVSRIRTEHFPLTLESARPSHTSQYLCASSGVGSGANVLTFGAGSRLTVL.

V usage is TRBV7-9 and J usage is TRBJ1-3; a possible D gene is TRBD1 (5 bases). V dropped 5 bases and J dropped 4 bases, with 21 bases sitting between them. CDR1 and CDR2 from the germline V gene are SEHNR and FQNEAQ (reference sequence). The CDR3 contains 17 residues. The chain's CDR3 is CASSLRGTGASGNTIYF. Here the CDR3 DNA reads TGTGCCAGCAGCCTCCGCGGCACTGGGGCTTCCGGAAACACCATATATTTT. Using reference TRBV7-9 and TRBJ1-3 for the parts outside the CDR3, the full variable domain is DTGVSQNPRHKITKRGQNVTFRCDPISEHNRLYWYRQTLGQGPEFLTYFQNEAQLEKSRLLSDRFSAERPKGSFSTLEIQRTEQGDSAMYLCASSLRGTGASGNTIYFGEGSWLTVV.

The J gene is TRBJ2-7, the V gene TRBV12-3 or TRBV12-4; 8 positions agree with TRBD2. This CDR3 spans 13 amino acids. V was clipped by 4 bases and J by 4 bases; unmatched bases: 3. The DNA for the CDR3 is TGTGCCAGCAGTTGGGCTAGCGGGTACGAGCAGTACTTC. It codes for CASSWASGYEQYF.

The CDR3 loop is CSAPRDYEQYF. The CDR3 coding sequence is TGCAGTGCTCCCCGGGACTACGAGCAGTACTTC. J is TRBJ2-7 and V is TRBV20-1, with a tentative D call TRBD2 (5 bases). The CDR3 contains 11 residues. The germline V and J ends were trimmed by 5 bases and 3 bases, with 8 bases remaining between them. The germline V gene has CDR1 DFQATT and CDR2 SNEGSKA (reference sequence).

This sequence joins TRBV30 and TRBJ1-1, with D perhaps matching TRBD1 (5 bases). The CDR3 runs to 12 residues. Per germline, CDR1 GTSNPN and CDR2 SVGIG (reference sequence). V gave up 8 bases and J gave up 1 base, with 11 bases separating them. Here the CDR3 reads CAHTTGNTEAFF. Here the CDR3 DNA reads TGTGCCCATACAACAGGGAACACTGAAGCTTTCTTT.

The V call is TRBV10-1, the J call TRBJ2-1; 9 bases fit TRBD1. After removal of 10 bases from V and 7 bases from J, the junction contained 14 bases not matched to a gene. Germline loops: CDR1 WNHNN, CDR2 SYGVQD (reference sequence). The CDR3 is 15 amino acids. CDR3 DNA sequence: TGCGCCACCCACCGCTACAGGGGGCGGGGGAATGAGCAGTTCTTC. Encoded protein: CATHRYRGRGNEQFF.

The chain combines TRBV21-1 with TRBJ1-6; no check of the table's D call, TRBD1, against the DNA was made. TRBV21-1 corresponds to a pseudogene. This CDR3 is 14 amino acids long. CDR3 in DNA: TGTGCCAGCAGCGCCCGGACAGGAGACTCACCCCTCCACTTT. Its translation: CASSARTGDSPLHF.

The genes are TRBV18 and TRBJ2-5; tentative D call: TRBD1 (6 bases). Germline-derived CDR1 and CDR2 are KGHSH and LQKENI. V dropped 3 bases and J dropped 1 base, with 12 bases sitting between them. The CDR3 is 15 residues long. CDR3 sequence: CASSPSAGVQETQYF. The CDR3, as DNA: TGTGCCAGCTCACCTTCGGCAGGGGTCCAAGAGACCCAGTACTTC.

The chain links TRBV4-1 to TRBJ2-1; 8 bases line up with TRBD2. The ends lost 4 bases at V and 9 bases at J; junction bases unmatched: 17. This CDR3 region has 17 residues. Germline-derived CDR1 and CDR2 are MGHRA and YSYEKL. CDR3 in DNA: TGCGCCAGCAGCCTTCTATCCGGACTAGCTGGGGTTGGTGAGCAGTTCTTC. Translation: CASSLLSGLAGVGEQFF.

The CDR3 loop is CASSFFRRTGNTEAFF. Here the CDR3 DNA reads TGTGCCAGCAGTTTCTTTAGGAGGACAGGGAACACTGAAGCTTTCTTT. V gene TRBV28 combines with J gene TRBJ1-1; 7 positions match TRBD1. With 3 bases clipped from V and 1 base from J, the junction kept 8 bases outside the gene matches. The germline CDR1 and CDR2 sequences are MDHEN and SYDVKM. The CDR3 extends over 16 amino acids.

In DNA, the CDR3 is TGTGCCAGCAGGGGGGGGACAGGGAATGGAGAAAAACTGTTTTTT. This sequence encodes CASRGGTGNGEKLFF. This chain joins TRBV2 and TRBJ1-4; TRBD1 aligns across 9 bases. The ends lost 6 bases at V and 8 bases at J; junction bases unmatched: 10. This CDR3 spans 15 amino acids. The germline CDR1 and CDR2 sequences are SNHLY and FYNNEI.

The chain recombines TRBV18 with TRBJ1-2; D is undetermined. The germline V gene has CDR1 KGHSH and CDR2 LQKENI. Between the trimmed V and J ends, which lost 1 base and 1 base, there was a span of 10 bases. The CDR3 is made up of 15 amino acids. The CDR3 protein is CASSPQYDNNYGYTF. In DNA form, the CDR3 reads TGTGCCAGCTCACCACAGTACGACAATAACTATGGCTACACCTTC.

J is TRBJ2-2 and V is TRBV25-1; D call uncertain. Trimming took off 2 bases at V and 4 bases at J, with 5 bases between the two ends. CDR3 length equals 13 residues. Germline V lookup: CDR1 MGHDK, CDR2 SYGVNS. In DNA, the CDR3 is TGTGCCAGCAGTGAAATTAGCACCGGGGAGCTGTTTTTT. Protein sequence: CASSEISTGELFF.

The chain joins TRBV5-1 to TRBJ2-3, with 8 bases fitting TRBD2. This CDR3 spans 16 amino acids. CDR1 SGHRS and CDR2 YFSETQ come from the germline V gene. V dropped 2 bases and J dropped 6; count of bases not matched to a gene: 11. CDR3 region: CASSLESGGWGDTQYF. As DNA, the CDR3 is TGCGCCAGCAGCTTAGAAAGCGGGGGATGGGGGGATACGCAGTATTTT.

The chain employs TRBV30 and TRBJ1-4; 7 nucleotides agree with TRBD1. Looked up from germline, CDR1 is GTSNPN and CDR2 is SVGIG (reference sequence). Trimming cost V 4 bases and J 4 bases; bases outside gene matches: 6. The CDR3 runs 14 residues. CDR3 in amino acids: CAWTTTGINEKLFF. CDR3 nucleotide sequence: TGTGCCTGGACAACGACAGGGATTAATGAAAAACTGTTTTTT.

This sequence joins TRBV10-1 and TRBJ2-3; possible D gene TRBD1, 5 bases. Germline V gene data show CDR1 as WNHNN and CDR2 as SYGVQD (reference sequence). V lost 0 bases and J lost 2, with 12 bases in between. There are 16 residues in the CDR3. CDR3 coding DNA: TGCGCCAGCAGTGAGTCGTCCCAGGGCTACACAGATACGCAGTATTTT. Translating gives CASSESSQGYTDTQYF.

The gene calls are TRBV18 and TRBJ1-3, with a possible D match to TRBD1 (6 bases). Trimming took 3 bases from V and 0 from J, leaving 12 bases between them. The CDR3 length is 16 residues. In germline, CDR1 is KGHSH, CDR2 LQKENI. The CDR3 DNA sequence: TGTGCCAGCTCACCTCAACAGGGAACCTCTGGAAACACCATATATTTT. This translates into CASSPQQGTSGNTIYF.